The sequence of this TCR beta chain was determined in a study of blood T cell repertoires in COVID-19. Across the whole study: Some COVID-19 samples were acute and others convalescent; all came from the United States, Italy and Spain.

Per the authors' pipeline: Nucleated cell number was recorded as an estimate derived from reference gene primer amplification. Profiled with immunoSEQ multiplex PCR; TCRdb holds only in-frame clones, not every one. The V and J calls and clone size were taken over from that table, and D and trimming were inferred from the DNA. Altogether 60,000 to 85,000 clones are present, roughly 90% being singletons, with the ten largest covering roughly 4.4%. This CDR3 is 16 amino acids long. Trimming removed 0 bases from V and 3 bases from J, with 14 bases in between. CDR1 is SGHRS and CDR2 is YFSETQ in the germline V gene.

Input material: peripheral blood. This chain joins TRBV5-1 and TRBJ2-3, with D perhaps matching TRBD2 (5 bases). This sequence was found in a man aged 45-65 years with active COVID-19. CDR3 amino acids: CASSLATRTGTDTQYF. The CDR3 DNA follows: TGCGCCAGCAGCTTGGCCACGAGAACGGGGACAGATACGCAGTATTTT.